Shown below are 10 T cell receptor beta chains from a single sample sequenced in a study of T-cell memory formation after mild COVID-19. One entry per CDR3 protein, called by TCRdb with MiXCR from the 5' RACE reads. The repertoire holds around 340,000 distinct CDR3 sequences, with about an eighth as singletons. The source material was PBMCs or a T cell subset sorted from them (not recorded which). These receptors were obtained from a man aged 18 to 29 who had mild COVID-19 (a few samples of this study predate the infection). Cell type and time point are not known.

About this clonotype itself: One junction end does not reproduce the germline sequence, and a read error may be involved. The chain carries TRBV5-1 and TRBJ1-5; D gene unclear. Germline CDR1 reads SGHRS; CDR2 reads YFSETQ. The CDR3 totals 15 residues. This CDR3 reads CASSLEGLSNQHQHF. The CDR3 region has the DNA TGCGCCAGCAGCTTGGAAGGTTTAAGCAATCAGCACCAGCATTTT.

This clonotype was seen only a few times. The rearrangement joins TRBV20-1 to TRBJ2-7; 9 bases agree with TRBD1. The germline V gene has CDR1 DFQATT and CDR2 SNEGSKA (reference sequence). V shed 3 bases and J 5 bases; nucleotides not matched to a gene: 8. This CDR3 has 14 residues. DNA of the CDR3: TGCAGTGCTAGGCCGGGGACAGGGTTGCACGAGCAGTACTTC. It specifies CSARPGTGLHEQYF.

This clonotype showed up just a few times. This chain uses TRBV4-1 with TRBJ2-1; D unresolved. This CDR3 comprises 12 residues. Trimming shortened V by 2 bases and J by 4 bases, and 3 bases separated the two germline ends. From germline, CDR1 is MGHRA and CDR2 YSYEKL. CDR3 protein: CASSQHYNEQFF. The CDR3 DNA reads as TGCGCCAGCAGCCAACATTACAATGAGCAGTTCTTC.

This clonotype was seen a few times. The V and J genes are TRBV12-5 and TRBJ2-1; possibly TRBD2 for D (5 bases). Deletions cut 1 base from V and 6 bases from J, with 13 bases between. The CDR3 has 15 residues. Germline V CDR1 and CDR2: LGHNT, FRNRAP. Written as DNA, the CDR3 is TGTGCTAGTGGTTTGGCCGGGATTAGGGCCAATGAGCAGTTCTTC. Protein product: CASGLAGIRANEQFF.

This clonotype was counted many times. The chain employs TRBV6-6 and TRBJ2-3; D perhaps matches TRBD2 (5 bases). This CDR3 comprises 14 residues. The ends were cut back, 0 bases at V and 6 bases at J, with 10 bases in the middle. From germline, CDR1 is MNHNY and CDR2 SVGAGI (reference sequence). The CDR3 DNA is TGTGCCAGCAGTTACTCGAGGGTCTACGATACGCAGTATTTT. It translates to CASSYSRVYDTQYF.

The V call is TRBV6-5, the J call TRBJ2-7; weak D call: TRBD2 (5 bases). The CDR3 runs 14 residues. Germline V gene sequence: CDR1 MNHEY, CDR2 SVGAGI. V lost 6 bases and J 0 bases, leaving 12 bases between the germline ends. The CDR3 coding sequence is TGTGCCAGCAGGACCACCGGGGACTCCTACGAGCAGTACTTC. The encoded protein is CASRTTGDSYEQYF.

The chain joins TRBV7-9 to TRBJ2-1; 16 bases match TRBD2. This CDR3 region has 19 residues. V shed 5 bases and J 7 bases; nucleotides not matched to a gene: 14. Germline CDR1 is SEHNR and CDR2 is FQNEAQ (reference sequence). This CDR3 is CASSQVPGLAGGPRNEQFF. In DNA, the CDR3 is TGTGCCAGCAGCCAAGTCCCGGGACTAGCGGGGGGGCCTCGTAATGAGCAGTTCTTC.

This clonotype occurred a few times. The chain employs TRBV5-4 and TRBJ2-2, with D possibly being TRBD2 (5 bases). With 2 bases removed from V and 10 bases from J, the gap between germline ends came to 21 bases. This CDR3 region has 16 residues. CDR1 and CDR2 from the germline V gene are SGHNT and YYREEE (reference sequence). The CDR3 nucleotides read TGTGCCAGCAGCTTCGGGCGGCTCGGGGTTTGGGAGGAGCTGTTTTTT. Amino acids: CASSFGRLGVWEELFF.

The chain has TRBV7-3 and TRBJ1-6; no reliable D call. Germline V gene sequence: CDR1 SGHTA, CDR2 FQGTGA. This CDR3 is built from 14 residues. The V end lost 1 base, the J end lost 5 bases, and 6 bases lay between the germline ends. CDR3 in amino acids: CASSLIRDNSPLHF. CDR3 nucleotides: TGTGCCAGCAGCTTAATCCGTGATAATTCACCCCTCCACTTT.

The chain uses TRBV6-1 and TRBJ2-5; D possibly uses TRBD1 or TRBD2 (7 bases each). Germline lookup yields CDR1 MNHNS and CDR2 SASEGT. CDR3 length: 18 amino acids. Trimming left V 3 bases short and J 2 bases short, with 22 bases between. The CDR3 reads CASSEGRLRGGIQETQYF. Written as DNA, the CDR3 is TGTGCCAGCAGTGAGGGACGACTCAGGGGGGGGATACAAGAGACCCAGTACTTC.